A selection of T cell receptor beta chains follows, all from one sample in a study of spatial heterogeneity in lung cancer. TCRdb redid the calling of the 5' RACE reads with MiXCR, one entry per CDR3 protein. The repertoire consists of over 15,000 distinct CDR3 sequences, with around 6.5% occurring once and the leading ten covering around 20%. Here the sequenced sample was lung tumor tissue, taken at surgery. These receptors were collected from a female donor with early-stage non-small cell lung cancer. Each CDR3 is given with its conserved first and last residue. The D gene is left open where the match is weak. Rows give clone size only sometimes, using once, few, many, or a class for an expanded clone.

clone_size	d_call	v_call	j_call	cdr3_nt	cdr3_aa
many	NA	TRBV24-1	TRBJ2-5	TGTGCCTCTTCTCGGGCAGGGGGGGAGACCCAGTACTTC	CASSRAGGETQYF
many	TRBD2	TRBV5-5	TRBJ2-3	TGTGCCAGCAGCTTGTCCGGGGGGGCCATAGATACGCAGTATTTT	CASSLSGGAIDTQYF
NA	TRBD2	TRBV4-1	TRBJ2-7	TGCGCCAGCTCTCTAGCGGGGGGAGGTACCTACGAGCAGTACTTC	CASSLAGGGTYEQYF
NA	TRBD1	TRBV12-3/TRBV12-4	TRBJ1-6	TGTGCCAGCAGGGGACAGGGCTATAATTCACCCCTCCACTTT	CASRGQGYNSPLHF
NA	NA	TRBV5-1	TRBJ1-1	TGCGCCAGCAGCCAGACGCGGATCACTGAAGCTTTCTTT	CASSQTRITEAFF
few	NA	TRBV4-2	TRBJ1-2	TGTGCCAGCAGCCAAGGGGGGCCCGGATTGGGTGGCTACACCTTC	CASSQGGPGLGGYTF
few	TRBD1	TRBV20-1	TRBJ1-4	TGCAGTGCTGACCAGGGGGCAACTAATGAAAAACTGTTTTTT	CSADQGATNEKLFF
few	NA	TRBV6-5	TRBJ1-6	TGTGCCAGCAGTTACCCAAGTCCGGGTTCACCCCTCCACTTT	CASSYPSPGSPLHF
many	NA	TRBV7-2	TRBJ1-2	TGTGCCAGCAGCCGCAACAGGGAAATCAACTATGGCTACACCTTC	CASSRNREINYGYTF
few	NA	TRBV4-1	TRBJ1-1	TGCGCCAGCAGCCAAGAGGGAGGACGGTTAAACACTGAAGCTTTCTTT	CASSQEGGRLNTEAFF